This T cell receptor (beta chain) was sequenced for a study of blood T cells in healthy people across ages. Primed by a sample-barcoded 5' primer and a J-beta primer mix, a second PCR proceeded for about 6 to 12 cycles. TCRdb reanalysed the 5' RACE reads using MiXCR and keeps one entry per CDR3 protein. This table holds 1.8 million or so distinct CDR3 sequences, around 42% found once. CDR3 length: 15 amino acids. Per the germline V gene, CDR1 is SGDLS and CDR2 is YYNGEE. Trimming left V 4 bases short and J 7 bases short, with 17 bases between. This clonotype has just a few counts. Sequencing was done on a sample of blood. This receptor was taken from a human donor in good health. The chain is built from TRBV9 and TRBJ2-2, with D perhaps TRBD2 (5 bases). This CDR3 is CASSPQTGWGGELFF. The DNA for the CDR3 is TGTGCCAGCAGCCCCCAGACGGGGTGGGGCGGGGAGCTGTTTTTT.